The 5 T cell receptor beta chains given below trace back to one sample, sequenced in a study of blood T cells in healthy people across ages (dated by TCRdb to the mid-2010s). Libraries came from 5' RACE. The sample was run on an Illumina HiSeq 2500. A second PCR of about 6 to 12 cycles was performed with a sample-barcoded 5' primer and a J-beta primer mix. The public reads were reanalyzed by TCRdb: fastp trimming at Q25, MiXCR alignment, in-frame beta chains only. Every distinct CDR3 protein forms one entry, paired with its most common genes and DNA. Present in this sample are more than 1 million distinct CDR3 sequences, around 45% of which were seen just once. The ten largest make up around 18% of the sample. The sequenced material came from blood. The origin of the receptors is a woman aged 55-69 years in good health.

This clonotype came up many times. The chain is built from TRBV7-3 and TRBJ2-1; 9 bases match TRBD2. V gave up 5 bases and J gave up 3 bases; unmatched junction bases: 5. Germline CDR1 reads SGHTA; CDR2 reads FQGTGA. The CDR3 extends over 15 amino acids. The CDR3 DNA reads as TGTGCCAGCAGCCCCCGCGGGGGGGGCTACAATGAGCAGTTCTTC. Amino acids: CASSPRGGGYNEQFF.

The chain combines TRBV6-5 with TRBJ1-5, with D possibly matching TRBD1 (5 bases). Germline CDR1 is MNHEY and CDR2 is SVGAGI. V lost 0 bases to trimming and J lost 5 bases, with 11 bases between them. There are 15 residues in the CDR3. This CDR3 is CASSYSKGAHQPQHF. Written as DNA, the CDR3 is TGTGCCAGCAGTTACTCGAAAGGGGCCCATCAGCCCCAGCATTTT.

The V and J genes are TRBV7-9 and TRBJ2-7; D may be TRBD2 (6 bases). The CDR3 is 14 amino acids. The ends were cut back, 4 bases at V and 4 bases at J, with 14 bases in the middle. The germline V gene has CDR1 SEHNR and CDR2 FQNEAQ (reference sequence). CDR3 coding DNA: TGTGCCAGCAGCTCCCCGGGACTGGATTACGAGCAGTACTTC. The encoded protein is CASSSPGLDYEQYF.

The chain is built from TRBV6-1 and TRBJ2-1; 11 nucleotides line up with TRBD2. Trimming took 5 bases from V and 0 from J; bases not matched to a gene: 15. The CDR3 is 20 amino acids. CDR1 MNHNS and CDR2 SASEGT come from the germline V gene. CDR3 amino acids: CASSIPGGTSGRSSYNEQFF. The CDR3 DNA reads TGTGCCAGCAGTATCCCGGGGGGGACTAGCGGACGTAGCTCCTACAATGAGCAGTTCTTC.

The V and J genes are TRBV7-8 and TRBJ2-1, with unresolved D. Trimming stripped 0 bases from V and 0 bases from J, with 12 bases between. CDR1 is SGHVS and CDR2 is FQNEAQ in the germline V gene. This CDR3 is built from 17 residues. The CDR3 loop is CASSLASGKSSYNEQFF. The CDR3 DNA sequence: TGTGCCAGCAGCTTAGCATCCGGCAAGAGCTCCTACAATGAGCAGTTCTTC.